A single sample is the source of the 31 T cell receptor beta chains below, sequenced in a study of blood T cell repertoires in COVID-19 (dated by TCRdb to the early 2020s). To prepare the library, the immunoSEQ multiplex PCR assay was applied. The table was pulled from immuneACCESS by TCRdb, which kept in-frame rearrangements only. Such tables lose some clones; where checked, under half of the loss comes from unresolved V genes, and the rest has no known cause. The sample yields 300,000 or so clones; roughly nine tenths were counted once. The biggest ten clones account for roughly 2.5% of the sample. Sequenced material: PBMCs or T cells enriched from blood (not recorded which). These receptors originate from a man in his fifties or sixties who had recovered from COVID-19.

The gene calls are TRBV6-1 and TRBJ2-3; TRBD1 aligns across 7 bases. Germline CDR1 is MNHNS and CDR2 is SASEGT. Trimming at V came to 3 bases and at J to 3 bases, leaving 12 bases not matched to a gene. The CDR3 extends over 17 amino acids. CDR3 loop: CASSDRTGFGVTDTQYF. The CDR3 DNA reads TGTGCCAGCAGTGATCGGACAGGTTTTGGTGTGACAGATACGCAGTATTTT.

The gene calls are TRBV4-1 and TRBJ2-1, with D tentatively TRBD1 (6 bases). This CDR3 comprises 17 residues. Between the trimmed V and J ends, which lost 5 bases and 0 bases, there was a span of 17 bases. Germline V CDR1 and CDR2: MGHRA, YSYEKL. DNA for the CDR3: TGCGCCAGCAGCGCACAGGGACGGCCTAACTCCTACAATGAGCAGTTCTTC. Translation: CASSAQGRPNSYNEQFF.

The chain couples TRBV19 to TRBJ1-5, with 7 bases aligning to TRBD1. V shed 7 bases and J 6 bases; nucleotides not matched to a gene: 9. This CDR3 contains 14 residues. Germline V gene data show CDR1 as LNHDA and CDR2 as SQIVND (reference sequence). The CDR3 region is CASTETGLSQPQHF. CDR3 bases: TGTGCCAGTACCGAGACAGGGTTGTCTCAGCCCCAGCATTTT.

The chain is built from TRBV18 and TRBJ1-5; perhaps TRBD1 as D (6 bases). Germline CDR1 and CDR2: KGHSH and LQKENI. This CDR3 region has 15 residues. The ends were cut back, 4 bases at V and 7 bases at J, with 17 bases in the middle. CDR3 nucleotide sequence: TGTGCCAGCTCACGGGGCAGGGGATTGGACCAGCCCCAGCATTTT. Its protein is CASSRGRGLDQPQHF.

CDR3 residues: CATSSDSGSYSYNEQFF. The CDR3 coding sequence is TGTGCCACCAGCAGTGATAGCGGGAGTTATTCCTACAATGAGCAGTTCTTC. This chain connects TRBV15 to TRBJ2-1, with 9 nucleotides matching TRBD2. Per the germline V gene, CDR1 is LNHNV and CDR2 is YYDKDF (reference sequence). This CDR3 has 17 amino acids. With V trimmed by 3 bases and J by 1 base, 7 bases remained unmatched.

This clone was recorded once. V is TRBV15 and J is TRBJ1-3; D uncertain. V was trimmed by 5 bases and J by 4 bases, leaving 15 bases between them. There are 15 residues in the CDR3. Germline V gene lookup returns CDR1 LNHNV and CDR2 YYDKDF (reference sequence). As DNA, the CDR3 is TGTGCCACCAGCCCGGACCGGGGATTCGGAAACACCATATATTTT. This gives the protein CATSPDRGFGNTIYF.

This clone was recorded once. V gene TRBV19 combines with J gene TRBJ1-2; D possibly corresponds to TRBD1 (6 bases). The CDR3 is 11 amino acids. Per germline, CDR1 LNHDA and CDR2 SQIVND (reference sequence). V lost 9 bases and J lost 2, with 7 bases in between. The CDR3 nucleotides are TGTGCCAGCGGACAGAACTATGGCTACACCTTC. Protein sequence: CASGQNYGYTF.

This clone appeared once. The chain has TRBV6-5 and TRBJ2-3, with a tentative D call TRBD2 (7 bases). From germline, CDR1 is MNHEY and CDR2 SVGAGI. V gave up 6 bases and J gave up 4 bases, with 14 bases separating them. The CDR3 has 14 amino acids. The CDR3 sequence is CASRPGGRSDTQYF. For the CDR3, the DNA is TGTGCCAGCAGGCCGGGGGGCCGTTCAGATACGCAGTATTTT.

V is TRBV7-2 and J is TRBJ2-2, with TRBD1 identical over 8 bases. The germline V gene has CDR1 SGHTA and CDR2 FQGNSA. This CDR3 is built from 16 residues. V shed 5 bases, J shed 2 bases, and the junction held 7 bases outside the gene matches. CDR3 in DNA: TGTGCCAGCAGCACCTGGACAGGGCGAAACACCGGGGAGCTGTTTTTT. It is translated as CASSTWTGRNTGELFF. Looking up the rest from reference TRBV7-2 and TRBJ2-2 gives the full variable domain: GAGVSQSPSNKVTEKGKDVELRCDPISGHTALYWYRQSLGQGLEFLIYFQGNSAPDKSGLPSDRFSAERTGGSVSTLTIQRTQQEDSAVYLCASSTWTGRNTGELFFGEGSRLTVL.

This clone appeared a single time. The chain recombines TRBV5-3 with TRBJ1-1; TRBD1 matches at 7 bases. TRBV5-3 has ORF status, its function being uncertain. With V trimmed by 3 bases and J by 1 base, 3 bases remained unmatched. This CDR3 spans 14 amino acids. CDR3 region: CARSYRGRNTEAFF. Written as DNA, the CDR3 is TGTGCCAGAAGCTACAGGGGCCGGAACACTGAAGCTTTCTTT.

The chain has TRBV10-3 and TRBJ2-7, with 10 bases matching TRBD2. The germline V gene has CDR1 ENHRY and CDR2 SYGVKD. Trimming removed 10 bases from V and 3 bases from J; junction bases left unmatched: 9. This CDR3 is 14 amino acids long. CDR3 nucleotide sequence: TGTGCCACCTGGCCTAGCGGGAGAGTCTACGAGCAGTACTTC. Its protein product is CATWPSGRVYEQYF.

The gene calls are TRBV11-3 and TRBJ2-5; tentative D call: TRBD1 (5 bases). Germline CDR1 reads SGHNT; CDR2 reads YENEEA. This CDR3 is built from 14 residues. V lost 8 bases to trimming and J lost 6 bases, with 19 bases between them. The CDR3 sequence: CASVKKGNIKTQYF. The CDR3 DNA sequence: TGTGCCAGCGTAAAAAAGGGGAATATAAAGACCCAGTACTTC.

This rearrangement joins TRBV19 to TRBJ1-1; TRBD1 might be the D (6 bases). CDR1 and CDR2 (germline): LNHDA, SQIVND (reference sequence). CDR3 size: 13 residues. The V end lost 7 bases, the J end lost 4 bases, and 13 bases lay between the germline ends. The CDR3 loop is CASNLGGLTEAFF. CDR3 DNA: TGTGCCAGTAACCTAGGGGGTCTCACTGAAGCTTTCTTT.

The rearrangement uses TRBV25-1 and TRBJ2-1; D remains unclear. The CDR3 extends over 11 amino acids. Deletions cut 3 bases from V and 6 bases from J, with 3 bases between. From germline, CDR1 is MGHDK and CDR2 SYGVNS. The CDR3: CASSDVNEQFF. In DNA, the CDR3 is TGTGCCAGCAGTGACGTCAATGAGCAGTTCTTC.

The rearrangement links TRBV7-9 to TRBJ1-2; 7 positions match TRBD1. CDR3 length: 12 amino acids. The J segment lost 10 bases and the V segment lost 5 bases, leaving 7 bases of the junction unmatched. Per the germline V gene, CDR1 is SEHNR and CDR2 is FQNEAQ (reference sequence). The CDR3 region is CASSPSGQFYTF. As DNA, the CDR3 is TGTGCCAGCAGCCCGTCGGGACAGTTCTACACCTTC.

V and J are TRBV6-1 and TRBJ1-3; D may be TRBD1 (5 bases). Germline V CDR1 and CDR2: MNHNS, SASEGT. Trimming took off 3 bases at V and 0 bases at J, with 9 bases between the two ends. CDR3 size: 15 residues. The CDR3: CASSEWGRSGNTIYF. As DNA, the CDR3 is TGTGCCAGCAGTGAGTGGGGCCGCTCTGGAAACACCATATATTTT.

This chain joins TRBV11-1 and TRBJ1-1; 7 bases fit TRBD1. The CDR3 is 12 residues long. Trimming cost V 6 bases and J 8 bases; bases outside gene matches: 6. Germline lookup yields CDR1 SGHAT and CDR2 FQDESV (reference sequence). This CDR3 reads CASSLNRGEAFF. As DNA, the CDR3 is TGTGCCAGCAGTCTGAACAGGGGCGAAGCTTTCTTT.

The V gene is TRBV5-4, the J gene TRBJ2-1, with 7 nucleotides matching TRBD1. The germline CDR1 and CDR2 sequences are SGHNT and YYREEE (reference sequence). V was clipped by 2 bases and J by 0 bases; unmatched bases: 5. CDR3 length equals 16 residues. This chain's CDR3 is CASSLPRTGSYNEQFF. CDR3 coding DNA: TGTGCCAGCAGCTTACCAAGGACAGGCTCCTACAATGAGCAGTTCTTC.

V and J are TRBV9 and TRBJ2-2, with a tentative D call TRBD2 (6 bases). Trimming cost V 3 bases and J 0 bases, with 15 bases left between them. The CDR3 has 17 residues. CDR1 and CDR2 from the germline V gene are SGDLS and YYNGEE. CDR3 bases: TGTGCCAGCAGCGCGTCTAGGGTAGCGGCGAACACCGGGGAGCTGTTTTTT. Translating gives CASSASRVAANTGELFF.

The chain is built from TRBV7-9 and TRBJ1-1; no definite D call. Germline V lookup: CDR1 SEHNR, CDR2 FQNEAQ (reference sequence). Trimming took 5 bases from V and 0 from J, leaving 10 bases between them. The length of the CDR3 is 14 residues. The DNA for the CDR3 is TGTGCCAGCAGCCGCGGCCCGATGAACACTGAAGCTTTCTTT. Protein sequence: CASSRGPMNTEAFF.

The chain employs TRBV7-2 and TRBJ2-3; D perhaps matches TRBD2 (5 bases). This CDR3 spans 15 amino acids. The germline CDR1 and CDR2 sequences are SGHTA and FQGNSA. Trimming pared 2 bases from V and 1 base from J, leaving 10 bases between. The CDR3 protein is CASSLSAGGTDTQYF. The CDR3 coding sequence is TGTGCCAGCAGCTTATCGGCGGGTGGCACAGATACGCAGTATTTT.

The chain carries TRBV7-9 and TRBJ2-7, with 7 bases that match TRBD1. This CDR3 region has 15 residues. The ends lost 5 bases at V and 2 bases at J; junction bases unmatched: 9. Germline loops: CDR1 SEHNR, CDR2 FQNEAQ (reference sequence). CDR3 in DNA: TGTGCCAGCAGCCGAAGGGGGCGGCCTACCTACGAGCAGTACTTC. This codes for CASSRRGRPTYEQYF.

V is TRBV5-1 and J is TRBJ1-1; 7 nucleotides line up with TRBD1. CDR1 and CDR2 from the germline V gene are SGHRS and YFSETQ. This CDR3 is built from 12 residues. V was pared by 4 bases and J by 6 bases, with 3 bases of the junction left unmatched. In nucleotides, the CDR3 is TGCGCCAGCAGCGTCGACAGGGCTGAAGCTTTCTTT. Its protein product is CASSVDRAEAFF.

As for this clone: A much larger clone lies one base from this, so it may be a read error. The identical CDR3 is also encoded by other nucleotide sequences in the sample. V gene TRBV5-1 combines with J gene TRBJ2-3; D is perhaps TRBD2 (6 bases). Between the trimmed V and J ends, which lost 3 bases and 1 base, there was a span of 12 bases. CDR3 length: 15 amino acids. Germline values: CDR1 SGHRS, CDR2 YFSETQ. Here the CDR3 DNA reads TGCGCCAGCAGCTGGGGTAGCGGAGGCACAGATACGCAGTATTTT. It translates to CASSWGSGGTDTQYF.

The rearrangement joins TRBV12-3 or TRBV12-4 to TRBJ2-7; D gene ambiguous. Between the trimmed V and J ends, which lost 1 base and 7 bases, there was a span of 8 bases. The CDR3 extends over 12 amino acids. The CDR3 is CASSLDSLEQYF. Written as DNA, the CDR3 is TGTGCCAGCAGTTTAGACAGCCTGGAGCAGTACTTC.

The rearrangement links TRBV19 to TRBJ1-2, with no clear D. The V end was cut by 6 bases, the J end by 4 bases, with 15 bases between. The CDR3 runs to 14 residues. Germline assignment: CDR1 LNHDA and CDR2 SQIVND (reference sequence). The CDR3: CASRVGGSPYGYTF. In nucleotides, the CDR3 is TGTGCCAGTAGGGTGGGAGGTTCGCCCTATGGCTACACCTTC.

Turning to this clone: Relative to the germline gene, one junction end is altered; a read error may explain this. J is TRBJ2-1 and V is TRBV7-7; 8 positions agree with TRBD1. This CDR3 has 15 residues. Looked up from germline, CDR1 is SSHAT and CDR2 is FNYEAQ (reference sequence). CDR3 amino acids: CASSLARTGYGEQFF. As DNA, the CDR3 is TGTGCTAGCAGCTTAGCCCGGACAGGGTACGGTGAGCAGTTCTTC.

This sequence joins TRBV11-2 and TRBJ1-3; TRBD1 aligns across 8 bases. This CDR3 is 14 amino acids long. Germline assignment: CDR1 SGHAT and CDR2 FQNNGV. Germline trimming cut 5 bases from V and 4 bases from J; bases unmatched to any gene: 4. The CDR3 DNA follows: TGTGCCAGCAGCCAACAGGGGGGAGGAAACACCATATATTTT. Amino acids: CASSQQGGGNTIYF.

V is TRBV19 and J is TRBJ1-3; D remains ambiguous. CDR3 size: 16 residues. Germline V gene sequence: CDR1 LNHDA, CDR2 SQIVND (reference sequence). Trimming left V 5 bases short and J 0 bases short, with 14 bases between. CDR3 sequence reads: CASSYPRSGSGNTIYF. Written as DNA, the CDR3 is TGTGCCAGTAGTTATCCCCGTTCGGGCTCTGGAAACACCATATATTTT.

This chain links TRBV12-3 or TRBV12-4 with TRBJ1-5; 10 nucleotides line up with TRBD1. CDR3 length: 13 amino acids. V trimming: 6 bases; J trimming: 5 bases; junction bases outside the gene matches: 1. CDR3 sequence reads: CASRGTGDQPQHF. The CDR3 DNA follows: TGTGCCAGCAGAGGGACAGGGGATCAGCCCCAGCATTTT.

This clone is a singleton in its sample. The chain combines TRBV21-1 with TRBJ2-7; the DNA was not used to check the table's D call, TRBD1. TRBV21-1 represents a pseudogene. The CDR3 consists of 15 residues. As DNA, the CDR3 is TGTGCCAGCAGCAAGGGACGGGACAGGAGCTACGAGCAGTACTTC. Protein: CASSKGRDRSYEQYF.